This record covers a single T cell receptor beta chain. CDR1 is WSHSY and CDR2 is SAAADI in the germline V gene. This CDR3 comprises 12 residues. The ends were cut back, 2 bases at V and 10 bases at J, with 11 bases in the middle. These data come from a study of blood T cell repertoires in COVID-19. For the study at large: From the United States, Italy and Spain came samples of acute and convalescent COVID-19. PBMCs, B-cell-depleted T cells, or T cells were the source of the cDNA or gDNA that made up the material.

How the authors handled the data: From reference gene primer amplification, estimates of nucleated cell counts were derived. TCRdb's table, derived via immunoSEQ multiplex PCR, lists solely in-frame clones and lacks some. The DNA was the basis for D and trimming; V, J and clone size are from that table. The sample has 400,000 to 500,000 clones; roughly 88% are singletons. Sequenced material: peripheral blood. The receptor comes from a woman aged 25 to 39 with active or convalescent COVID-19. The V call is TRBV10-2, the J call TRBJ1-1; D is undetermined. Written as DNA, the CDR3 is TGCGCCAGCAGTGAGGTGAGAGGAGGAGCTTTCTTT. This translates into CASSEVRGGAFF.